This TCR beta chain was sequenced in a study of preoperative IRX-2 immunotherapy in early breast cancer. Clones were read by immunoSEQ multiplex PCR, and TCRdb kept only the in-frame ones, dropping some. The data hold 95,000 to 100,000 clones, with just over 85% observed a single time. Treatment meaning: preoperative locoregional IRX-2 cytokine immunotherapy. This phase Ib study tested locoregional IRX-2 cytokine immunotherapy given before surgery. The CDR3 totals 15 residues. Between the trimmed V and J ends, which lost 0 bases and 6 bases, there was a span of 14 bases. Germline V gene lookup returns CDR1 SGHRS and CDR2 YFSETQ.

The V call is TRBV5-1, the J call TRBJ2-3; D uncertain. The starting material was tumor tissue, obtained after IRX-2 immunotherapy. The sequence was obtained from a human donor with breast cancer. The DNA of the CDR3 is TGCGCCAGCAGCTTGGAGCGCCCAGTCAGGGATACGCAGTATTTT. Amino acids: CASSLERPVRDTQYF.